The T cell receptor beta chain described here comes from a study of vaccination and CD4 T cells after COVID-19. About the research overall: For control cultures, the treatment was a CEFX pool, an HIV-1 Nef pool, or no peptide.

Germline lookup yields CDR1 SGHTS and CDR2 YDEGEE. The germline V and J ends were trimmed by 4 bases and 7 bases, with 17 bases remaining between them. CDR3 length: 14 residues. Worth noting for this clonotype: Its antigen is not identified.

Treatment meaning: approximately nine-day PBMC culture with coronavirus spike peptide pools or control peptides (ViraFEST assay). Spanning March to December 2020, the positive PCR dates came before US Alpha, Beta and Delta variants. The Oncomine TCR Beta short-read assay sequenced DNA from cultured CD4+ T cells. Genomic DNA from cultured CD4+ T cells was extracted. TCRdb analysed the PCR reads with MiXCR anew, one entry per CDR3 protein. Of around 15,000 distinct CDR3 sequences in the sample, about 40% were seen once. The TCR sequence derives from a human donor with COVID-19. The chain combines TRBV5-8 with TRBJ1-1; D is possibly TRBD1 (6 bases). The sequencing sample was made of cultured CD4+ T cells from blood. CDR3 residues: CASSLALGGGEAFF. The CDR3 DNA reads as TGTGCCAGCAGCCTCGCCTTAGGGGGGGGTGAAGCTTTCTTT.